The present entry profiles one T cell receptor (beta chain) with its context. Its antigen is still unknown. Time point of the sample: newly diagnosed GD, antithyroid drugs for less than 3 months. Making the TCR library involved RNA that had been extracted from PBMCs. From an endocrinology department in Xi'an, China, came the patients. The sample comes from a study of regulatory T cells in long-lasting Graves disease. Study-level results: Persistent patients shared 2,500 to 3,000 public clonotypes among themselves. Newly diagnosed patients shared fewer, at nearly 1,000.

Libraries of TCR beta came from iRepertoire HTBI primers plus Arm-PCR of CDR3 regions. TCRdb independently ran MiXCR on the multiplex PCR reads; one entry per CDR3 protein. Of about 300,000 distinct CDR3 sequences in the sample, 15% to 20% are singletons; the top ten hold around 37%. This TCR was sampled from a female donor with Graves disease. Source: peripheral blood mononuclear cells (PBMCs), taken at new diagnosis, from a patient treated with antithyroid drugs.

The CDR3 reads CASTHGGWEKLFF. The CDR3, as DNA: TGTGCCAGCACCCATGGGGGGTGGGAAAAACTGTTTTTT. The rearrangement uses TRBV6-1 and TRBJ1-4; maybe TRBD1 (5 bases). CDR1 is MNHNS, CDR2 SASEGT, per germline. V dropped 7 bases and J dropped 8 bases, with 14 bases sitting between them. The CDR3 length is 13 residues.